This record looks at one T cell receptor (beta chain) sequence and its context. Trimming removed 1 base from V and 4 bases from J, with 3 bases in between. Germline V gives CDR1 SGHAT, CDR2 FQNNGV. This CDR3 is 12 amino acids long. The data were obtained in a study of control samples from healthy donors and cancer patients. The data were produced by immunoSEQ multiplex PCR, yet TCRdb's version contains in-frame clones alone and is incomplete. The table has fewer than 70,000 clones, more than 80% seen once; the top ten hold 2.5% to 3%. The rearrangement links TRBV11-2 to TRBJ2-3; D remains ambiguous. The clonotype comes from a woman in her fifties or sixties with lung cancer. The sample taken for sequencing was PBMCs. The CDR3 reads CASSLVSDTQYF. In nucleotides, the CDR3 is TGTGCCAGCAGCTTAGTATCAGATACGCAGTATTTT.